This is a list of T cell receptor beta chains from one sample in a study of identical twins. TCRdb ran MiXCR on the 5' RACE reads and lists one entry per CDR3 protein. The data contain approximately 1.8 million distinct CDR3 sequences, less than 40% of them singletons. Source material: cord blood. The receptor source for this set is a newborn girl in good health. The CDR3 runs from the conserved cysteine through the conserved F or W. The D gene is left open where the match is weak. Some rows have no size entry. The others give once, few or many, or a class for an expanded clone.

d_gene	abundance	len	j_gene	v_gene	CDR3nt	CDR3aa
-	-	12	TRBJ2-7	TRBV20-1	TGCAGTGCTAGTTCTCTGGGGTGCGAGCAGTACTTC	CSASSLGCEQYF
-	-	17	TRBJ2-7	TRBV5-1	TGCGCCAGCAGCTTAGTAGCAGTTGATAGCTCCTACAATGAGCAGTACTTC	CASSLVAVDSSYNEQYF
-	-	14	TRBJ1-4	TRBV29-1	TGCAGCGTTGAAGATCGGGGGGCTAATGAAAAACTGTTTTTT	CSVEDRGANEKLFF
TRBD2	few	14	TRBJ2-1	TRBV11-2	TGTGCCAGCAAGCCTAGCGGTGGATACAATGAGCAGTTCTTC	CASKPSGGYNEQFF
TRBD2	-	17	TRBJ2-1	TRBV12-3/TRBV12-4	TGTGCCAGCAGCCCCAGCGGGAGTGTAGGATCCTACAATGAGCAGTTCTTC	CASSPSGSVGSYNEQFF
TRBD1	many	15	TRBJ1-1	TRBV5-1	TGCGCCAGCAGCTTCGACAGGGGGCTGAACACTGAAGCTTTCTTT	CASSFDRGLNTEAFF
-	-	16	TRBJ2-2	TRBV18	TGTGCCAGCTCACCCAACAGGGATACGAACACCGGGGAGCTGTTTTTT	CASSPNRDTNTGELFF
TRBD1	few	14	TRBJ1-1	TRBV6-5	TGTGCCAGCACCCCGACAGGGGTGAACACTGAAGCTTTCTTT	CASTPTGVNTEAFF
-	-	15	TRBJ2-2	TRBV3-1	TGTGCCAGCAGCCAAGCTAGCGAGAACACCGGGGAGCTGTTTTTT	CASSQASENTGELFF
-	-	12	TRBJ1-3	TRBV6-1	TGTGCCAGCAGTGAACCTGGGAACACCATATATTTT	CASSEPGNTIYF
-	-	16	TRBJ1-4	TRBV27	TGTGCCAGCAGTGAACAGGACCCCCTTGTTAATGAAAAACTGTTTTTT	CASSEQDPLVNEKLFF
-	few	14	TRBJ2-3	TRBV2	TGTGCCAGCAGTTCACGGGGGGCCACAGATACGCAGTATTTT	CASSSRGATDTQYF
-	-	13	TRBJ2-1	TRBV20-1	TGCAGTGCTAGTCGACGGGACAACAATGAGCAGTTCTTC	CSASRRDNNEQFF
TRBD2	-	19	TRBJ2-1	TRBV7-6	TGTGCCAGCAGCCTTCGGACTACCCTACTAGCGGAATACTACAATGAGCAGTTCTTC	CASSLRTTLLAEYYNEQFF
-	-	16	TRBJ1-5	TRBV28	TGTGCCAGCAGTTTTTCCGCCAGGGGCGGGTATCAGCCCCAGCATTTT	CASSFSARGGYQPQHF
TRBD1	few	14	TRBJ2-6	TRBV24-1	TGTGCCACCAGGACAGGGGACGGGGCCAACGTCCTGACTTTC	CATRTGDGANVLTF
-	-	13	TRBJ2-1	TRBV28	TGTGCCAGCAGTTTACCGGGACACAATGAGCAGTTCTTC	CASSLPGHNEQFF
TRBD2	-	14	TRBJ2-7	TRBV9	TGTGCCAGCAGCGACAATATAGCGGGAGACGAGCAGTACTTC	CASSDNIAGDEQYF
TRBD2	-	15	TRBJ2-3	TRBV20-1	TGCAGTGCTAGAGGTCTTAGCGGGGGGGCAGATACGCAGTATTTT	CSARGLSGGADTQYF
TRBD1	few	19	TRBJ1-2	TRBV7-9	TGTGCCAGCAGCTCCGGGACAGGGGGCTTTCTTGGGGTAGACTATGGCTACACCTTC	CASSSGTGGFLGVDYGYTF
TRBD2	few	17	TRBJ2-3	TRBV4-1	TGCGCCAGCAGCCACGTTAAGGTAGCGGGAAACACAGATACGCAGTATTTT	CASSHVKVAGNTDTQYF
TRBD1	-	13	TRBJ1-1	TRBV7-2	TGTGCCAGCAGCCCCGACAGGGGGCTTCTGGCTTTCTTT	CASSPDRGLLAFF
-	-	16	TRBJ2-4	TRBV14	TGTGCCAGCAGCCAGTGCCGGGACTGGGCCAAAAACACTCAGTACTTC	CASSQCRDWAKNTQYF
TRBD1	-	16	TRBJ1-1	TRBV20-1	TGCAGTGCTAGAGCAGCACAGGGGGCACCCAATACTGAAGCTTTCTTT	CSARAAQGAPNTEAFF
-	few	14	TRBJ2-5	TRBV15	TGTGCCACCAGCAGCGTTTCGGTGAGAGAGACCCAGTACTTC	CATSSVSVRETQYF
-	-	13	TRBJ1-6	TRBV3-1	TGTGCCAGCAGCACACGGGGGGGTTCACCCCTCCACTTT	CASSTRGGSPLHF
-	-	16	TRBJ2-1	TRBV21-1	TGTGCCAGCGCACCGGGGCCAAGATCCCTCTACAATGAGCAGTTCTTC	CASAPGPRSLYNEQFF
-	-	18	TRBJ1-4	TRBV28	TGTGCCAGCAGTTTATGGGGAAAGTCGGTACTGGGGATGGAAAAACTGTTTTTT	CASSLWGKSVLGMEKLFF
TRBD1	-	15	TRBJ1-1	TRBV7-2	TGTGCCAGCAGGTTTGGGACAGGGCCGAACACTGAAGCTTTCTTT	CASRFGTGPNTEAFF
-	many	9	TRBJ2-7	TRBV20-1	TGCAGTGCTAGATACGAGCAGTACTTC	CSARYEQYF
TRBD2	few	14	TRBJ2-3	TRBV25-1	TGTGCCAGCCAGCGGGAGGGCCGTGGAGATACGCAGTATTTT	CASQREGRGDTQYF
TRBD2	-	15	TRBJ2-1	TRBV2	TGTGCCAGCAGGATAAGCGGGGCTGCCTACAATGAGCAGTTCTTC	CASRISGAAYNEQFF
-	few	17	TRBJ1-6	TRBV6-1	TGTGCCAGCAGTGAACTCACGCGGAGCTCCTATAATTCACCCCTCCACTTT	CASSELTRSSYNSPLHF
-	-	14	TRBJ2-4	TRBV20-1	TGCAGTGCTAGACAGGCGATAGCCAAAAACATTCAGTACTTC	CSARQAIAKNIQYF
-	many	14	TRBJ2-7	TRBV27	TGTGCCAGCAGTTTCGAGGGAGGAGCCTACGAGCAGTACTTC	CASSFEGGAYEQYF
TRBD1	-	16	TRBJ2-3	TRBV14	TGTGCCAGCAGCCATAGGAGGACAGGGCCCACAGATACGCAGTATTTT	CASSHRRTGPTDTQYF
-	many	17	TRBJ2-1	TRBV4-2	TGTGCCAGCAGCCAAGATTTTTTGCGGGGCAATCGGAATGAGCAGTTCTTC	CASSQDFLRGNRNEQFF
-	-	14	TRBJ1-5	TRBV4-2	TGTGCCAGCAGCCAAGGCCCAGTAAATCAGCCCCAGCATTTT	CASSQGPVNQPQHF
-	-	14	TRBJ2-5	TRBV5-1	TGCGCCGGCAGGACCGGGACCATCCAAGAGACCCAGTACTTC	CAGRTGTIQETQYF
TRBD1	-	13	TRBJ2-1	TRBV3-1	TGTGCCAGCAGCCAAGGACAGGGCGGTGAGCAGTTCTTC	CASSQGQGGEQFF
-	-	14	TRBJ1-1	TRBV6-5	TGTGCCAGCTGGCCTCATATCTGGAACACTGAAGCTTTCTTT	CASWPHIWNTEAFF
-	-	15	TRBJ2-1	TRBV7-2	TGTGCCAGCAGCGACAGCGGTGTCTCCTACAATGAGCAGTTCTTC	CASSDSGVSYNEQFF
-	few	16	TRBJ2-1	TRBV7-9	TGTGCCAGCAGCTCGACGGACAGTGGGCACTACAATGAGCAGTTCTTC	CASSSTDSGHYNEQFF
-	-	15	TRBJ2-2	TRBV25-1	TGTGCCAGCAGTGAGCTGGACAGTAACACCGGGGAGCTGTTTTTT	CASSELDSNTGELFF
-	-	11	TRBJ1-3	TRBV3-1	TGTGCCAGCAGCCAAGTGAACACCATATATTTT	CASSQVNTIYF
TRBD2	few	18	TRBJ2-2	TRBV28	TGTGCCAGCAGTTTCCCCTCTGGAGGCGGGAGGGCCACCGGGGAGCTGTTTTTT	CASSFPSGGGRATGELFF
-	-	14	TRBJ2-7	TRBV14	TGTGCCAGCAGCCAGAGGCTAGTTTCCTACGAGCAGTACTTC	CASSQRLVSYEQYF
-	-	13	TRBJ2-3	TRBV3-1	TGTGCCAGCAGCCGGAAACTAGGAGATACGCAGTATTTT	CASSRKLGDTQYF
-	few	13	TRBJ1-2	TRBV20-1	TGCAGTGCCCTATCGGAGGGGGGTTGGGGCTACACCTTC	CSALSEGGWGYTF
TRBD1	-	14	TRBJ1-4	TRBV29-1	TGCAGCGCCCCAGGACAGGGCTTTAATGAAAAACTGTTTTTT	CSAPGQGFNEKLFF
-	few	13	TRBJ2-7	TRBV5-6	TGTGCCAGCCGCTATGCGACTGCCTACGAGCAGTACTTC	CASRYATAYEQYF
TRBD1	-	13	TRBJ1-1	TRBV2	TGTGCCAGCAGGCCGGGACAGGGGGCTGAAGCTTTCTTT	CASRPGQGAEAFF